This T cell receptor beta chain was identified during a study of blood T cell repertoires in COVID-19. CDR3 length: 18 residues. Losses at the gene ends were 1 base for V and 3 bases for J; bases not matched to a gene: 11. CDR1 and CDR2 from the germline V gene are SEHNR and FQNEAQ (reference sequence). Study processing details: By means of reference gene primer amplification, nucleated cell counts were estimated. Assay: immunoSEQ multiplex PCR; the TCRdb copy retains only in-frame clones and omits some. Clonal size and the V and J genes are those of that table, whereas D and trimming came from the DNA. The sample records some 170,000 clones, less than 90% being singletons.

Sample: PBMCs or T cells enriched from blood (not recorded which). This sequence joins TRBV7-9 and TRBJ1-5, with 8 bases fitting TRBD1. This clonotype was obtained from a human donor with acute COVID-19. The donor label of this sample is uncertain. CDR3 coding DNA: TGTGCCAGCAGCTTAGGCAAACAGGGGGGATCCTTCAATCAGCCCCAGCATTTT. Its translation: CASSLGKQGGSFNQPQHF.